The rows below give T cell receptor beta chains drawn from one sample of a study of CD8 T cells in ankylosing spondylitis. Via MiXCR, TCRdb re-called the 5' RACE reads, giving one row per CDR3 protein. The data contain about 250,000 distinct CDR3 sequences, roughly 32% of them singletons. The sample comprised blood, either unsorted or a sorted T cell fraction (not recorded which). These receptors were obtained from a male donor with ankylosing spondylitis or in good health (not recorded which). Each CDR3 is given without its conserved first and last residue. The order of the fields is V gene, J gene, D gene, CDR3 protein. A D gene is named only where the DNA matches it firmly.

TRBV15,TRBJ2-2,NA,ATSRDRHAGELF
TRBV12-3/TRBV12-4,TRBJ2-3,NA,ASSTSMRGRGAGDTQY
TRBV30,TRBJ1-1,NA,AWTRILTEAF
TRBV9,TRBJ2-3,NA,ASSAAGRTDTQY
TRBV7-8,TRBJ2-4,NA,ASSLVAGIAKNIQY
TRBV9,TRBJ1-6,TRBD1,ASSPRDRGLGNSPLH
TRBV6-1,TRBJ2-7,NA,ASSPFGGSSYEQY
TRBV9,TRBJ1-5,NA,ATPDEEGSNQPQH
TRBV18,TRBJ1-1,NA,ASSRQGRGTEAF
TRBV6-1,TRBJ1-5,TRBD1,ASSKDRDSSQPQH
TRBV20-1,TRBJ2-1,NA,SARAVNNEQF
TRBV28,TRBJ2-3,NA,ASGDLSTDTQY
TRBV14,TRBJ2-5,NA,ASSQDLGGETQY
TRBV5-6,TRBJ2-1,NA,ASSLAGEQF
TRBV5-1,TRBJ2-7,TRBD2,ASSTQSIGREQY
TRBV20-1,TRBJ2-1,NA,SARIRDINNEQF
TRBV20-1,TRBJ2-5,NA,SARVDPSKETQY
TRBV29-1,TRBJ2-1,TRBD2,SVLMTSGASYNEQF
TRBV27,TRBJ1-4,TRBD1,ASILQHRGEVGKLF
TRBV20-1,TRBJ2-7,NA,SARDRMQAGYEQY
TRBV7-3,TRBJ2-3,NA,ASSLTPASVTQY
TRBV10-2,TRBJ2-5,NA,ASSELWDGETQY
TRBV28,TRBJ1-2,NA,AGGQNYGYT
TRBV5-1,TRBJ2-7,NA,ASSLELTTYEQY
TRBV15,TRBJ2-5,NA,ATSRAGIQETQY
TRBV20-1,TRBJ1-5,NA,SARGQTISNQPQH
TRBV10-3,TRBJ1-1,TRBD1,AISDGSGGNTEAF
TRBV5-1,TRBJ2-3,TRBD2,ASTRGETLDTQY
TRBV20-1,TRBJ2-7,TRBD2,SATGTSIEQY
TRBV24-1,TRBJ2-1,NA,ATSDQIKGYNEQF
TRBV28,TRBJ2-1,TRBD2,ASSLAGLAGDEQF
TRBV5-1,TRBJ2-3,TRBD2,ASSWPRSGGTDTQY
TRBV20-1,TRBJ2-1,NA,SARDFIGGAVNEQF
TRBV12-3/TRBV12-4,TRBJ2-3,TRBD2,AIPGGGSGTQY
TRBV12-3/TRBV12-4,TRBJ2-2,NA,ASRVLTGTGVF
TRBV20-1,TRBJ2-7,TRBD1,SAATPPGQGFDEQY
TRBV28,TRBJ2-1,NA,ASSYRLGPNEQF
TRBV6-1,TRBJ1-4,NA,ASRPQGNEKLF
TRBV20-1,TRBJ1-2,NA,SAKSDLGRALGYT
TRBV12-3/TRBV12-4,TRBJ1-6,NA,ASSLGFGMNSPLH
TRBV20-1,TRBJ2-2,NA,SARTSEGGELF
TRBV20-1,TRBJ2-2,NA,SAKRGGTGELF
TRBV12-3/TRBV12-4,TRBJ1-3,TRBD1,ASRADRAGNTIY
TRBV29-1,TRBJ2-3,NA,SVSRAADFPQY
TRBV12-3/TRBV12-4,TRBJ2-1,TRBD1,ASSHDRGRQF
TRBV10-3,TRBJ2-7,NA,AIKDNYQGYEQY
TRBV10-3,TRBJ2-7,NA,AISVGQFPGGANYEQY
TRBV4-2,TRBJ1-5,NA,ASSQDPGQPQH
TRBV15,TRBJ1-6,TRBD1,ATSTEDRINSPLH
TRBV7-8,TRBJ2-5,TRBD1,ASSFRDSYQETQY
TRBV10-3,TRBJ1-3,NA,AISDPNREGTENTIY
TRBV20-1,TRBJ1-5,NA,SARGGSNSNQPQH
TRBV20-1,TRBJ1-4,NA,SARSVFEKLF
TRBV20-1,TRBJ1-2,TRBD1,SARHTGTANGVRGYT
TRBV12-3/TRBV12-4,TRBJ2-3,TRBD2,ASSPNLAGGFADTQY
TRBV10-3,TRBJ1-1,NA,AIRSTTEAF